Listed here are 4 T cell receptor beta chains from one sample, sequenced in a study of blood T cell repertoires in COVID-19. The repertoire was sequenced with immunoSEQ multiplex PCR; TCRdb's copy has only in-frame clones and lacks some. In the table there are 120,000 or so clones, approximately 81% of which are singletons. Sequencing was done on a sample of peripheral blood. The receptors derive from a woman aged 30 to 39 who had recovered from COVID-19.

The chain couples TRBV10-3 to TRBJ2-3; 9 bases fit TRBD2. This CDR3 spans 16 amino acids. V dropped 4 bases and J dropped 1; count of bases not matched to a gene: 6. In germline, CDR1 is ENHRY, CDR2 SYGVKD. The CDR3 DNA follows: TGTGCCATCAGTGCGGCGGGGGGGCCAGGCACAGATACGCAGTATTTT. It specifies CAISAAGGPGTDTQYF.

The rearrangement joins TRBV25-1 to TRBJ2-1; 15 bases align to TRBD2. The CDR3 loop spans 18 amino acids. Germline assignment: CDR1 MGHDK and CDR2 SYGVNS. V trimming: 2 bases; J trimming: 9 bases; junction bases outside the gene matches: 11. The chain's CDR3 is CASSESSRTSGREGEQFF. The CDR3 DNA follows: TGTGCCAGCAGTGAAAGTTCAAGGACTAGCGGGAGGGAAGGTGAGCAGTTCTTC.

This clone was counted a few times. The V gene is TRBV6-1, the J gene TRBJ1-1; D not resolved. V dropped 2 bases and J dropped 10 bases, with 11 bases sitting between them. The CDR3 length is 12 residues. In germline, CDR1 is MNHNS, CDR2 SASEGT. As DNA, the CDR3 is TGTGCCAGCAGTGAATTTGGCGGCGGAGCTTTCTTT. This gives the protein CASSEFGGGAFF.

This chain joins TRBV9 and TRBJ2-3, with D perhaps TRBD2 (5 bases). Trimming took 3 bases from V and 4 from J, leaving 12 bases between them. Germline-derived CDR1 and CDR2 are SGDLS and YYNGEE. This CDR3 has 14 amino acids. CDR3 in amino acids: CASSAGIPPDTQYF. The CDR3 DNA reads TGTGCCAGCAGCGCCGGGATCCCACCAGATACGCAGTATTTT.